This T cell receptor beta chain was identified during a study of shared clonotypes between healthy human individuals. The repertoire was sequenced with immunoSEQ multiplex PCR; TCRdb's copy has only in-frame clones and lacks some. This sample has around 600,000 clones; roughly 96% occur once, and the top ten carry over 0.09%. Comment on this clone: Antigen: not known.

Selected positively for CCR7 and CD45RO-negative, naive CD8 cells excluded terminally differentiated effector memory CD45RA+ cells. The CDR3 loop spans 13 amino acids. V gave up 2 bases and J gave up 6 bases, with 11 bases separating them. CDR1 and CDR2 from the germline V gene are SGHAT and FQNNGV. General study findings and limits: When naive CD4 clonotypes were compared across a few donors, around 4.6% were shared.

The rearrangement joins TRBV11-2 to TRBJ2-7, with D perhaps matching TRBD1 (5 bases). The clonotype originates from a woman in her twenties or thirties in good health. Material for sequencing was naive CD8+ T cells sorted from blood. In nucleotides, the CDR3 is TGTGCCAGCAGCTTAAAGGTCACAGGCGAGCAGTACTTC. Amino acids: CASSLKVTGEQYF.